This T cell receptor (beta chain) was sequenced during a study of cytomegalovirus exposure and HLA in healthy donors. Notes on the study in general: Later analysis identified several of the most significant clusters that appeared linked to common viral pathogens. High specificity and sensitivity for cytomegalovirus status were reported for the classifier. The analysis excluded some indistinguishable V segments, including TRBV6-2 and TRBV6-3.

CDR3 size: 13 residues. Germline CDR1 and CDR2: MNHNS and SASEGT. V was trimmed by 8 bases and J by 0 bases, leaving 8 bases between them. To note about this clone: Its antigen remains unknown.

PCR involved 60 Vbeta and 13 Jbeta primers. Profiling relied on immunoSEQ multiplex PCR, and the TCRdb table lists in-frame clones only, not all of them. Among about 100,000 clones listed, around 82% were seen once. The TCR sequence derives from a woman in her sixties or seventies in good health and CMV-seronegative. V and J are TRBV6-1 and TRBJ2-1; no clear D. Sequencing used PBMCs. The CDR3 nucleotides are TGTGCCAGCCGGCGGAGCTCCTACAATGAGCAGTTCTTC. Amino acid sequence: CASRRSSYNEQFF.